The text below deals with one T cell receptor (beta chain). Its antigen is currently unknown. These data belong to a study of OX40 agonist ivuxolimab in advanced cancers. Germline CDR1 reads SGHDT; CDR2 reads YYEEEE. V shed 0 bases and J shed 3 bases, with 13 bases lying between them. The CDR3 length is 15 residues. Blood sampling was done at baseline, cycle 4 day 1, and cycle 7 day 1. Study results and caveats: Both CD4+ and CD8+ T cell populations in blood had undergone clonal expansion by week 6 at 0.1 to 3.0 mg/kg. Among T cells, CD8+ cells averaged more expanded clones than CD4+ cells.

Repertoires were generated with immunoSEQ multiplex PCR, while TCRdb's copy carries only in-frame clones and drops some. The table has around 64,000 clones, 92% seen once; the top ten hold about 7.1%. V usage is TRBV5-6 and J usage is TRBJ2-7; perhaps D is TRBD1 or TRBD2 (5 bases each). The source is an adult with an advanced solid tumor such as melanoma, head and neck, liver or kidney cancer. The sample was CD4+ or CD8+ T cells sorted from blood, taken in a trial of the OX40 agonist ivuxolimab. The CDR3 sequence: CASSLVVRENYEQYF. In DNA form, the CDR3 reads TGTGCCAGCAGCTTGGTGGTCAGGGAGAACTACGAGCAGTACTTC.